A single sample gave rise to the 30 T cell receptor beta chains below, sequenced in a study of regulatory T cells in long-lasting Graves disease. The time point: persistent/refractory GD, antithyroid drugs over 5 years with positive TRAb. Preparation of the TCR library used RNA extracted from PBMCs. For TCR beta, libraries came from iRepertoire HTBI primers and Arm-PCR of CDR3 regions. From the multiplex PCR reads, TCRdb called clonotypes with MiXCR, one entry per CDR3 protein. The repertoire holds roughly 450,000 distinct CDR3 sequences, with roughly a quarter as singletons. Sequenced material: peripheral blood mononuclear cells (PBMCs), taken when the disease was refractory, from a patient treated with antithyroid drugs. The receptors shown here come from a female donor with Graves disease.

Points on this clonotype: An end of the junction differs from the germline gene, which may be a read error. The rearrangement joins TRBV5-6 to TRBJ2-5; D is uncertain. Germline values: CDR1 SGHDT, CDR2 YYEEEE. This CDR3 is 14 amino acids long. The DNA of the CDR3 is TGTGCCAGCAGCTCTCCCCCCCGCCAAGAGACCCGGTACTTC. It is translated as CASSSPPRQETRYF.

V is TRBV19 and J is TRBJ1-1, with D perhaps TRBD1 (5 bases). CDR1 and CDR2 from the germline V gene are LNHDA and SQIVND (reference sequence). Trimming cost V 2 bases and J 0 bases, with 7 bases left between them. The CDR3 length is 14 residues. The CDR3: CASSIRGMNTEAFF. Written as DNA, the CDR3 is TGTGCCAGTAGTATACGGGGGATGAACACTGAAGCTTTCTTT.

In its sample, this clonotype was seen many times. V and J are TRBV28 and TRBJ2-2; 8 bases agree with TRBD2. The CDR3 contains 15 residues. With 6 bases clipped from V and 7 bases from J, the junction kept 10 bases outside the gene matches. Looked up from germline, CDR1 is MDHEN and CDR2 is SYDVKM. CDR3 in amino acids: CASSASGSPIGELFF. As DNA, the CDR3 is TGTGCCAGCAGCGCAAGCGGGAGCCCCATCGGGGAGCTGTTTTTT.

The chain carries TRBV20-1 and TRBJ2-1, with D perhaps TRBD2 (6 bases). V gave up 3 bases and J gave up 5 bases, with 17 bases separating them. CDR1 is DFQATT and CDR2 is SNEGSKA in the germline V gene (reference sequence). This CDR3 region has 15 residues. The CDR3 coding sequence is TGCAGTGCTAGTCCCCTAGCTGCGGGGCACAATGAGCAGTTCTTC. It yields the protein CSASPLAAGHNEQFF.

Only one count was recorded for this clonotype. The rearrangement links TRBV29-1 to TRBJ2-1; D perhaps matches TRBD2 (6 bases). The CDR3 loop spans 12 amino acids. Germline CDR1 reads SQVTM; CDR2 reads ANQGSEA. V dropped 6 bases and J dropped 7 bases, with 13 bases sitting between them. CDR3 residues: CSVSGGGNEQFF. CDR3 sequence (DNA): TGCAGCGTCTCCGGGGGTGGGAATGAGCAGTTCTTC.

The CDR3 spells CAIRGINTEAFF. The CDR3 nucleotides are TGTGCCATCAGGGGGATTAACACTGAAGCTTTCTTT. The chain couples TRBV10-3 to TRBJ1-1; D unclear. Per germline, CDR1 ENHRY and CDR2 SYGVKD. The germline V and J ends were trimmed by 6 bases and 2 bases, with 7 bases remaining between them. CDR3 length: 12 amino acids.

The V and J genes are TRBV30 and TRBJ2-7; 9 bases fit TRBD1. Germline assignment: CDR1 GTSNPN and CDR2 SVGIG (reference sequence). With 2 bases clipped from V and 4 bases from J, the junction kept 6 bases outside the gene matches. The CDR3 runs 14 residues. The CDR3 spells CAWSRTTGGYEQYF. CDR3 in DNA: TGTGCCTGGAGTCGAACGACAGGGGGGTACGAGCAGTACTTC.

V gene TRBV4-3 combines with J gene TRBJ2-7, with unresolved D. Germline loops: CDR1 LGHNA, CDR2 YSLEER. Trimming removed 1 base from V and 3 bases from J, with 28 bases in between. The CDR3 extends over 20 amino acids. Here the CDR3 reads CASSQGNTVKNRVYDYEQYF. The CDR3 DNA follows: TGCGCCAGCAGCCAAGGCAACACCGTGAAGAATAGGGTTTATGACTACGAGCAGTACTTC.

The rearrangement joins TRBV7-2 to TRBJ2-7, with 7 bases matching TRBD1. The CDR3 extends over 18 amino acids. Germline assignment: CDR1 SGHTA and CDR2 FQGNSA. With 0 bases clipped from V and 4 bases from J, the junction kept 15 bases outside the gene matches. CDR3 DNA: TGTGCCAGCAGCTTAGCGCCAAATGACAGGGCGAGATCTTACGAGCAGTACTTC. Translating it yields CASSLAPNDRARSYEQYF.

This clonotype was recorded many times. CDR3 in amino acids: CASSKPGLAGGQYF. The DNA of the CDR3 is TGTGCCAGCAGTAAGCCGGGACTAGCGGGCGGGCAGTACTTC. This chain connects TRBV6-1 to TRBJ2-7; 12 bases map to TRBD2. V lost 5 bases to trimming and J lost 9 bases; unmatched junction nucleotides: 8. The germline V gene has CDR1 MNHNS and CDR2 SASEGT. The CDR3 loop spans 14 amino acids.

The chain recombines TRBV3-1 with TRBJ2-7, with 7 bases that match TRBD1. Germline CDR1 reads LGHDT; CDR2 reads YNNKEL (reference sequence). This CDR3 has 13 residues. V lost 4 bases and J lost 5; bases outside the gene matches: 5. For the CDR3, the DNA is TGTGCCAGCAGCCCGGGACAGAGCCACGAGCAGTACTTC. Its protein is CASSPGQSHEQYF.

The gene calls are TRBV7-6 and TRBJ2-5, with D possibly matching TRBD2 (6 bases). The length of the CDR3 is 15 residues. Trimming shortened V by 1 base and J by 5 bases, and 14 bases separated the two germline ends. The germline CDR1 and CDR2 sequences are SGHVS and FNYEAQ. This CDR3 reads CASSLGAREWETQYF. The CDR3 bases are TGTGCCAGCAGCTTAGGGGCCCGGGAGTGGGAGACCCAGTACTTC.

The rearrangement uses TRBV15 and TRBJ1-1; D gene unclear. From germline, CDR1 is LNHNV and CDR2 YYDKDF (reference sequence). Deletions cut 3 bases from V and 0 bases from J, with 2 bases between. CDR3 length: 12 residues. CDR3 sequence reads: CATSSLNTEAFF. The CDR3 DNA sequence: TGTGCCACCAGCAGCTTGAACACTGAAGCTTTCTTT.

The CDR3 reads CASSKGQNTEAFF. CDR3 nucleotide sequence: TGTGCCAGCTCAAAAGGACAGAACACTGAAGCTTTCTTT. V and J are TRBV18 and TRBJ1-1; D perhaps matches TRBD1 (5 bases). CDR3 length: 13 residues. The germline V gene has CDR1 KGHSH and CDR2 LQKENI. V lost 5 bases and J lost 1, with 8 bases in between.

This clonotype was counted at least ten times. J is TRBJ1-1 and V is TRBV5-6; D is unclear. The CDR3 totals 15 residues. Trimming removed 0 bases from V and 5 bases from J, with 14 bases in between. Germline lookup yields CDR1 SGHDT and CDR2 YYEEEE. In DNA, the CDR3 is TGTGCCAGCAGCTTGGCATGGTTGCAAGGGACTGAAGCTTTCTTT. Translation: CASSLAWLQGTEAFF.

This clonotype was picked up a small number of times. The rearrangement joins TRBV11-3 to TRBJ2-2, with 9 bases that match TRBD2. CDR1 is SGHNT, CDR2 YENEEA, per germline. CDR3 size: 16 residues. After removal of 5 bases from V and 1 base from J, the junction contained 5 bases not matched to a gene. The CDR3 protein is CASSPRTSENTGELFF. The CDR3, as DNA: TGTGCCAGCAGCCCCCGGACTAGCGAGAACACCGGGGAGCTGTTTTTT.

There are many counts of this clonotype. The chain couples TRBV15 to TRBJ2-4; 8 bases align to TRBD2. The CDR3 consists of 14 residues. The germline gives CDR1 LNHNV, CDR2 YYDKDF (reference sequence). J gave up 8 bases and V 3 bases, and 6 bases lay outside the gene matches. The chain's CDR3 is CATSRALTSDIQYF. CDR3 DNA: TGTGCCACCAGCAGGGCCTTGACTAGCGACATTCAGTACTTC.

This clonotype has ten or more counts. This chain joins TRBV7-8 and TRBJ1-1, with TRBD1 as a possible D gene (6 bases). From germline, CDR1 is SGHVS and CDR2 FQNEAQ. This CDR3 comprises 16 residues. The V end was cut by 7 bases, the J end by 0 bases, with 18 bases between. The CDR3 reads CASKMTQGLMNTEAFF. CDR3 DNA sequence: TGTGCCAGCAAAATGACACAGGGACTCATGAACACTGAAGCTTTCTTT.

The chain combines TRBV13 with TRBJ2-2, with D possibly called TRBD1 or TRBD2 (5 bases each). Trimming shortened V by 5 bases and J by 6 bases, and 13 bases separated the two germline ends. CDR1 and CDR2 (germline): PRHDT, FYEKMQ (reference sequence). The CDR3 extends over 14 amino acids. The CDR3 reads CASSHSRGAGELFF. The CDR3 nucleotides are TGTGCCAGCAGCCATTCTAGAGGGGCCGGGGAGCTGTTTTTT.

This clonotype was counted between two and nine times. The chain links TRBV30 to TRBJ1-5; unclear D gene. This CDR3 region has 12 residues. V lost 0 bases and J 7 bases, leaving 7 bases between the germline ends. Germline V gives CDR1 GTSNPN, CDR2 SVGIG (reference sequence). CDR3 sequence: CAWSVPSQPQHF. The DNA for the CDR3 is TGTGCCTGGAGTGTACCTTCGCAGCCCCAGCATTTT.

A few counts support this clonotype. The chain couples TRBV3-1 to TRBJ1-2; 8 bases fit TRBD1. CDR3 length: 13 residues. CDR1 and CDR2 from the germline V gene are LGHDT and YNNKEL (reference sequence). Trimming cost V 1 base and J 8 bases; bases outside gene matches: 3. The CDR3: CASSQVQGAGYTF. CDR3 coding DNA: TGTGCCAGCAGCCAAGTGCAGGGGGCCGGCTACACCTTC.

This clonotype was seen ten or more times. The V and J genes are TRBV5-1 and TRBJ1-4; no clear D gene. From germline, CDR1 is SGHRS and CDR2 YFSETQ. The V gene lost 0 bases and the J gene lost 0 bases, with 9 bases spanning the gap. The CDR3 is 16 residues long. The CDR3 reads CASSLGASSTNEKLFF. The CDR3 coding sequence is TGCGCCAGCAGCTTGGGAGCCAGTTCAACTAATGAAAAACTGTTTTTT. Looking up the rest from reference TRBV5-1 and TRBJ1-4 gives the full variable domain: KAGVTQTPRYLIKTRGQQVTLSCSPISGHRSVSWYQQTPGQGLQFLFEYFSETQRNKGNFPGRFSGRQFSNSRSEMNVSTLELGDSALYLCASSLGASSTNEKLFFGSGTQLSVL.

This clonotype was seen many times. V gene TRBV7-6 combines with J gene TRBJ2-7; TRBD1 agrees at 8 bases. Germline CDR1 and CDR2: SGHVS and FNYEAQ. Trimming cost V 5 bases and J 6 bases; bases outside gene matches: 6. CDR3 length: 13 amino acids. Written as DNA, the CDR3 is TGTGCCAGCAGCCTAGGACAGGGCGGCGAGCAGTACTTC. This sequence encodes CASSLGQGGEQYF.

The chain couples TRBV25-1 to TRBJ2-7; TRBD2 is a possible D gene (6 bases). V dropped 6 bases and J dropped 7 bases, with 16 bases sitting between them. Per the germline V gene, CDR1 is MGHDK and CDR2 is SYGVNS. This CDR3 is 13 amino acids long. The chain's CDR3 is CASRGSGIEEQYF. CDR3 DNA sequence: TGTGCCAGCAGGGGTAGCGGCATCGAGGAGCAGTACTTC.

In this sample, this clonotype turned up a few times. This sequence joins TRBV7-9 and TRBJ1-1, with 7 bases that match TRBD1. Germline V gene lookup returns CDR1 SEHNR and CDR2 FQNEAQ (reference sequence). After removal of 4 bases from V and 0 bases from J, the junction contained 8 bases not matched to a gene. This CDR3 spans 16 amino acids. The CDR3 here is CASSSGQPPMNTEAFF. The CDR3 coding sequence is TGTGCCAGCAGCTCGGGACAGCCGCCGATGAACACTGAAGCTTTCTTT.

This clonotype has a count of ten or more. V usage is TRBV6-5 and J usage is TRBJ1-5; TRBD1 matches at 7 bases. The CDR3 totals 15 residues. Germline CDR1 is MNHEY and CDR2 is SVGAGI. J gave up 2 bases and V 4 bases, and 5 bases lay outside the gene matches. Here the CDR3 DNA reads TGTGCCAGCAGTTTACAGGGGATGGGCAATCAGCCCCAGCATTTT. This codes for CASSLQGMGNQPQHF.

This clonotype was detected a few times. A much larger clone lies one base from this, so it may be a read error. CDR3 sequence reads: CATSEGRGRQEAQYF. CDR3 DNA: TGTGCCACCAGTGAAGGCAGGGGAAGGCAAGAGGCCCAGTACTTC. The chain carries TRBV24-1 and TRBJ2-5; weak D call: TRBD1 (6 bases). Germline assignment: CDR1 KGHDR and CDR2 SFDVKD. CDR3 length: 15 residues.

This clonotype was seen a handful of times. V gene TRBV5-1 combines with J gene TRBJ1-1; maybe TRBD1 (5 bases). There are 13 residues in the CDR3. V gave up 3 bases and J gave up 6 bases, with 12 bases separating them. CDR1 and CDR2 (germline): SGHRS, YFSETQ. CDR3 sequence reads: CASSWGGRPEAFF. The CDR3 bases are TGCGCCAGCAGCTGGGGGGGAAGACCTGAAGCTTTCTTT.

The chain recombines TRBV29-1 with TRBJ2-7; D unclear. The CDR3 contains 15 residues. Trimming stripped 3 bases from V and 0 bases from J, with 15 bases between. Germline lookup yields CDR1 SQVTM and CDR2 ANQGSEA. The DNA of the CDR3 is TGCAGCGTTGAGCTCTACGAAGGCCCCTCCTACGAGCAGTACTTC. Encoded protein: CSVELYEGPSYEQYF.

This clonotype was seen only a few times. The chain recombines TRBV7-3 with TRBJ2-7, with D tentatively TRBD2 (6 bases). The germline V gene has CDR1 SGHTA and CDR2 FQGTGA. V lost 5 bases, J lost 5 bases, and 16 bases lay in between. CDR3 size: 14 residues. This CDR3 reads CASSRGTPGDEQYF. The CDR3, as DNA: TGTGCCAGCAGCCGCGGGACTCCCGGCGACGAGCAGTACTTC.